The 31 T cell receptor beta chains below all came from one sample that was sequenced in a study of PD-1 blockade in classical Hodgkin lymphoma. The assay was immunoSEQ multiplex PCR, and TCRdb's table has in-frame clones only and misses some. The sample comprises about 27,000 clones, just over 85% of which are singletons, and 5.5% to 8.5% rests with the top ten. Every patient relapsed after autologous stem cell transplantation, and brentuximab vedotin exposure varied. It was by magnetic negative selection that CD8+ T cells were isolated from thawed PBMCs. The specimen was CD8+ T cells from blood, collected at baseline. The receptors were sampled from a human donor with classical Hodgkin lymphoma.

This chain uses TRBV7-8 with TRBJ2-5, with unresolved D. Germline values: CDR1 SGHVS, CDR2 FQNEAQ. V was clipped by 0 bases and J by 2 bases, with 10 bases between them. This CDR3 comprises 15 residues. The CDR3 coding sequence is TGTGCCAGCAGCTTAGCGGCGCATTTGCAAGAGACCCAGTACTTC. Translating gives CASSLAAHLQETQYF.

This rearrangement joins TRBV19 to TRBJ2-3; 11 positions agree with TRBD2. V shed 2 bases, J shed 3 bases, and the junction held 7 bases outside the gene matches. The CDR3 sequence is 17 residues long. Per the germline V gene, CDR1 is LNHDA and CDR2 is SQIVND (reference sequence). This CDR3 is CASSITWTSGRTDTQYF. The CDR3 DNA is TGTGCCAGTAGTATAACGTGGACTAGCGGGCGGACAGATACGCAGTATTTT.

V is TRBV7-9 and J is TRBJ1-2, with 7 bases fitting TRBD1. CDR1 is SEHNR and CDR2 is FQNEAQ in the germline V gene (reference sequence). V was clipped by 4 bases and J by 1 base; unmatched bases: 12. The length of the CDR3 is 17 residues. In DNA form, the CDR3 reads TGTGCCAGCAGCTATCAGACAGGGAGAAGACTTAACTATGGCTACACCTTC. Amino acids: CASSYQTGRRLNYGYTF.

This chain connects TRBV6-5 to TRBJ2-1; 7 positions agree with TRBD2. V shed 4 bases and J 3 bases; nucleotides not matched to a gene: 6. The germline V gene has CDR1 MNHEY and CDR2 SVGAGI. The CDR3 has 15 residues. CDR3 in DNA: TGTGCCAGCAGTTCTGGGAGGGCCAGCTACAATGAGCAGTTCTTC. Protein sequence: CASSSGRASYNEQFF.

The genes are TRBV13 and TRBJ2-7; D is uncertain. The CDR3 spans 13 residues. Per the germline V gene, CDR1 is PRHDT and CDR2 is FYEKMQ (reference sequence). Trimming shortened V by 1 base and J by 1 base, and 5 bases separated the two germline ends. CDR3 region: CASSLDSSYEQYF. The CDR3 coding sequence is TGTGCCAGCAGCTTAGACAGTTCCTACGAGCAGTACTTC.

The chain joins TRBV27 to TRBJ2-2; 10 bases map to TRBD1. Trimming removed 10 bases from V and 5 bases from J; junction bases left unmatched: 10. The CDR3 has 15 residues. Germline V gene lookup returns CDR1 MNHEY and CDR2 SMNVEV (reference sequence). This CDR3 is CATQTGTGETGELFF. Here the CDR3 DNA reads TGTGCCACTCAAACCGGGACAGGGGAAACCGGGGAGCTGTTTTTT.

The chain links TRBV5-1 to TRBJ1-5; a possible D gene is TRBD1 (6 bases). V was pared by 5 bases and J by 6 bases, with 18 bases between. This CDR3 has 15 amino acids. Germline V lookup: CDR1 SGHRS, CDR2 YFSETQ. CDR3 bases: TGCGCCAGCAGGGCTACAGGGTTTTGGTTTCAGCCCCAGCATTTT. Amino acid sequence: CASRATGFWFQPQHF.

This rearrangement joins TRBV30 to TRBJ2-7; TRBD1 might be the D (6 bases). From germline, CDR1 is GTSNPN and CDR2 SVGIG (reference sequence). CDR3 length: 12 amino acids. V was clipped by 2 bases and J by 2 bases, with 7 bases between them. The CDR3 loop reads CAWSPGAYEQYF. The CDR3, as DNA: TGTGCCTGGAGTCCAGGGGCCTACGAGCAGTACTTC.

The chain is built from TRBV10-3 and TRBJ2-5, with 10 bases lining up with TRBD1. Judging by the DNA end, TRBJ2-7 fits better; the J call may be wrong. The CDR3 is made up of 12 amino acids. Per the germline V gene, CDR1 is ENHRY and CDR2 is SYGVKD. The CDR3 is CAAGTGAYEQYF. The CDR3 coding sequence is TGTGCCGCCGGGACAGGGGCCTACGAGCAGTACTTC.

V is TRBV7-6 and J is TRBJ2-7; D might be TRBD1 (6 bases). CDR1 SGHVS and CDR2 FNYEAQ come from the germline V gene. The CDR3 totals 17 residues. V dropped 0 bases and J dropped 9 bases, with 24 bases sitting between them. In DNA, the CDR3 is TGTGCCAGCAGCTTAGCCGCACAGGGCAGGTCTACCTCCGGGCAGTACTTC. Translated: CASSLAAQGRSTSGQYF.

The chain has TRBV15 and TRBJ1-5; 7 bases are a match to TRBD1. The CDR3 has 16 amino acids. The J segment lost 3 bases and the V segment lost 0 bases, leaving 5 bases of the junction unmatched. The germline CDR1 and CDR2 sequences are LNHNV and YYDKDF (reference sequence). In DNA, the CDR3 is TGTGCCACCAGCAGAGATGGGGGGACAGACAATCAGCCCCAGCATTTT. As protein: CATSRDGGTDNQPQHF. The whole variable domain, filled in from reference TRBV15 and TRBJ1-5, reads DAMVIQNPRYQVTQFGKPVTLSCSQTLNHNVMYWYQQKSSQAPKLLFHYYDKDFNNEADTPDNFQSRRPNTSFCFLDIRSPGLGDTAMYLCATSRDGGTDNQPQHFGDGTRLSIL.

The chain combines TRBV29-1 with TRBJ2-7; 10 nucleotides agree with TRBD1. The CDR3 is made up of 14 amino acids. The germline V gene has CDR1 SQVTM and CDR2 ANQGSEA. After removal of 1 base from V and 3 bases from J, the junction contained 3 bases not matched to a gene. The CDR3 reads CSVEVGTGDYEQYF. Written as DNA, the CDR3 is TGCAGCGTTGAAGTTGGGACAGGGGACTACGAGCAGTACTTC.

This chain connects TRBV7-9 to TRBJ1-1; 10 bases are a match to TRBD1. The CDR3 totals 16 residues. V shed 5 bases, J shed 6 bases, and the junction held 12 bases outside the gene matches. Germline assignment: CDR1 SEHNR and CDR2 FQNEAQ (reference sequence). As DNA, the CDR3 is TGTGCCAGCAGCGCCGGGACAGGGGCTGGGAGCGCTGAAGCTTTCTTT. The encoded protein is CASSAGTGAGSAEAFF.

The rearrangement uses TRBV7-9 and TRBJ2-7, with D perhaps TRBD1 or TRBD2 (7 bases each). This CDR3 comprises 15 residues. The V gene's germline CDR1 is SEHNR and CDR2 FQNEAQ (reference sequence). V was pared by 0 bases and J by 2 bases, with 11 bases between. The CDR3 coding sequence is TGTGCCAGCAGCTTAGCCGGGGGGACAGCCTACGAGCAGTACTTC. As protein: CASSLAGGTAYEQYF. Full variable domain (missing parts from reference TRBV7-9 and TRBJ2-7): DTGVSQNPRHKITKRGQNVTFRCDPISEHNRLYWYRQTLGQGPEFLTYFQNEAQLEKSRLLSDRFSAERPKGSFSTLEIQRTEQGDSAMYLCASSLAGGTAYEQYFGPGTRLTVT.

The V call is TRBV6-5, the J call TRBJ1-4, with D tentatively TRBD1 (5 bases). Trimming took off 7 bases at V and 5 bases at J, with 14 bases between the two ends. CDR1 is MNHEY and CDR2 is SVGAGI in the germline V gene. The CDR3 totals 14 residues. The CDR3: CASTLLGGNEKLFF. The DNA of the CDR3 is TGTGCCAGCACTTTACTGGGGGGGAATGAAAAACTGTTTTTT.

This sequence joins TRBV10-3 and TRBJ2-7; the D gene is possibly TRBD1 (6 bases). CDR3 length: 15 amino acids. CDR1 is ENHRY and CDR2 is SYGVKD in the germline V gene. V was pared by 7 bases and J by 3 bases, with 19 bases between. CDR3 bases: TGTGCCATCACTCAAAGCCAGGGGAAAGGCTACGAGCAGTACTTC. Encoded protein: CAITQSQGKGYEQYF.

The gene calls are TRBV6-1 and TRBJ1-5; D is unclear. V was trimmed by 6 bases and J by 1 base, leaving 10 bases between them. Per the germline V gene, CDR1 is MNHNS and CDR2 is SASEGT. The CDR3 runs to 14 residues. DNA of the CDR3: TGTGCCAGCAGGGAGGACGGGAGCAATCAGCCCCAGCATTTT. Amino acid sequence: CASREDGSNQPQHF.

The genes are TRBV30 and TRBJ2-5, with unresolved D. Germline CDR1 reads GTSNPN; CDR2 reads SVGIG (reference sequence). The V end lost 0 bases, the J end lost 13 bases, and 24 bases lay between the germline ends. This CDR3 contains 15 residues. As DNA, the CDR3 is TGTGCCTGGAGTGTCCTGACAATGGCAAGACGAAGTTCGTACTTC. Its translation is CAWSVLTMARRSSYF.

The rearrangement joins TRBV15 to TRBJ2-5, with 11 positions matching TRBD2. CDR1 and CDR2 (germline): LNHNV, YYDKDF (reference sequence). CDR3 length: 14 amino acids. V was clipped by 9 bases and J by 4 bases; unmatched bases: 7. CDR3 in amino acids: CATDGTSGGETQYF. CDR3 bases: TGTGCCACGGACGGGACTAGCGGAGGAGAGACCCAGTACTTC.

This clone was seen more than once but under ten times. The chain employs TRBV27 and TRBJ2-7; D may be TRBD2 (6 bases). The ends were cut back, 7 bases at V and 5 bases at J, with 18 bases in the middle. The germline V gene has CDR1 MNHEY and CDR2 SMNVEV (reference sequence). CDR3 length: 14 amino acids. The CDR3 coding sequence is TGTGCCAGCACCCGAGGAGGAGGGGCTCACGAGCAGTACTTC. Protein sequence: CASTRGGGAHEQYF.

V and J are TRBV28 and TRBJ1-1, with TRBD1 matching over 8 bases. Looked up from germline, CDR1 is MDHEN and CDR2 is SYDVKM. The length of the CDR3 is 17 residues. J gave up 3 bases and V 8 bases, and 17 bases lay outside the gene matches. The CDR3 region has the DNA TGTGCCAGCGAGCCCTACCAGGGGGCGCAGGGGCACACTGAAGCTTTCTTT. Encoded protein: CASEPYQGAQGHTEAFF.

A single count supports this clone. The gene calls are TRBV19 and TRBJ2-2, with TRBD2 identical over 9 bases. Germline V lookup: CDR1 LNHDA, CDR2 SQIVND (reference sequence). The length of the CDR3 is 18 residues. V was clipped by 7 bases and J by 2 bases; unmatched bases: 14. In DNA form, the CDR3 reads TGTGCCAGTAATGTCCCCGCGGGAGGGCTCTTAAACACCGGGGAGCTGTTTTTT. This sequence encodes CASNVPAGGLLNTGELFF.

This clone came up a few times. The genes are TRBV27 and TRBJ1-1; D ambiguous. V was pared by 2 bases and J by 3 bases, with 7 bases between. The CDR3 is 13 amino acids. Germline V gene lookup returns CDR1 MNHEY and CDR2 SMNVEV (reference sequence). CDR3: CASSLSSDTEAFF. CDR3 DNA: TGTGCCAGCAGTTTAAGTTCTGACACTGAAGCTTTCTTT.

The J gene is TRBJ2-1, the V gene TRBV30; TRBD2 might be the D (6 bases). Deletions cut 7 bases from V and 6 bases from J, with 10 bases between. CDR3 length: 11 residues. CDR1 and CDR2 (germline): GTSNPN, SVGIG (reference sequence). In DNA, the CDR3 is TGTGCCTACTGGGGGGTCAATGAGCAGTTCTTC. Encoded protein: CAYWGVNEQFF.

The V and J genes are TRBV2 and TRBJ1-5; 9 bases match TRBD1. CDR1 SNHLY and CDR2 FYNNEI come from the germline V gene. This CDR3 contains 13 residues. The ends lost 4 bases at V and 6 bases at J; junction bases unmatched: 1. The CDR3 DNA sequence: TGTGCCAGCAGTGTGGGACAGGGTCAGCCCCAGCATTTT. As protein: CASSVGQGQPQHF.

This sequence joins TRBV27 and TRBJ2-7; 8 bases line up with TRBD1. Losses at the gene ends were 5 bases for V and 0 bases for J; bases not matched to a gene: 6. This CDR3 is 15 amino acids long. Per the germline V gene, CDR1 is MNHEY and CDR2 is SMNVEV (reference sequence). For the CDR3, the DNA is TGTGCCAGCAGTCTAAAAGGGACAGGCTCCTACGAGCAGTACTTC. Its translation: CASSLKGTGSYEQYF.

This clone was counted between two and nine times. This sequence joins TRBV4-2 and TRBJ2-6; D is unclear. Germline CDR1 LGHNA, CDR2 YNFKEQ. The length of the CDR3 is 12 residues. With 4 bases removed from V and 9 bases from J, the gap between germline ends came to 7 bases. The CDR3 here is CASSLEDNVLTF. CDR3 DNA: TGTGCCAGCAGCCTAGAAGACAACGTCCTGACTTTC.

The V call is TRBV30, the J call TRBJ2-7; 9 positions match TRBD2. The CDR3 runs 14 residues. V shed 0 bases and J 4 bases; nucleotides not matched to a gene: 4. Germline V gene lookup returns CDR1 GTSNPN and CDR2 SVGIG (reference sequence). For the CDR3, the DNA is TGTGCCTGGAGTGTTGGTAGCGGGAGATACGAGCAGTACTTC. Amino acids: CAWSVGSGRYEQYF.

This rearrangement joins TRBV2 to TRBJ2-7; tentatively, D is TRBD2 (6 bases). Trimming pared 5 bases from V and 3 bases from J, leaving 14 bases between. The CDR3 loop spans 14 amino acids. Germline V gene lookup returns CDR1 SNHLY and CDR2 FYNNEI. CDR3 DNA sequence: TGTGCCAGCAGTTTGGGCCAGGGACTCTACGAGCAGTACTTC. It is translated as CASSLGQGLYEQYF.

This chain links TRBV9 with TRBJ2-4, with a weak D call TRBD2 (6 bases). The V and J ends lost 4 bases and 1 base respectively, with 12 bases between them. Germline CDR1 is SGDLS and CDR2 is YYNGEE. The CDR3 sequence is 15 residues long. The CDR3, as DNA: TGTGCCAGCAGCCCAAGACTAGATGCCAAAAACATTCAGTACTTC. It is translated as CASSPRLDAKNIQYF. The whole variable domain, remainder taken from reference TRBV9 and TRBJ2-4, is DSGVTQTPKHLITATGQRVTLRCSPRSGDLSVYWYQQSLDQGLQFLIQYYNGEERAKGNILERFSAQQFPDLHSELNLSSLELGDSALYFCASSPRLDAKNIQYFGAGTRLSVL.

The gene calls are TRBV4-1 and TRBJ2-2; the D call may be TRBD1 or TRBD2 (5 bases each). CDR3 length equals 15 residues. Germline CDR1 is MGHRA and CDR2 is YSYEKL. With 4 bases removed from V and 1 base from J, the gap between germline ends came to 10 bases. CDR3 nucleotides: TGCGCCAGCAGCCTGGGACCGTTGAACACCGGGGAGCTGTTTTTT. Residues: CASSLGPLNTGELFF.